One and the same sample provided the 13 T cell receptor beta chains below, sequenced in a study of blood T cell repertoires in COVID-19. This table comes from immunoSEQ multiplex PCR, and its TCRdb copy is limited to in-frame clones, with some not included. Of around 150,000 clones in the sample, around 80% were seen once. Sequencing was carried out using PBMCs or T cells enriched from blood (not recorded which). These receptors all come from a man aged 50-59 years who had recovered from COVID-19.

In its sample, this clone was seen a few times. This rearrangement joins TRBV24-1 to TRBJ1-2, with 10 bases identical to TRBD1. The germline V gene encodes CDR1 KGHDR and CDR2 SFDVKD. V dropped 4 bases and J dropped 6; count of bases not matched to a gene: 10. There are 16 residues in the CDR3. The CDR3 DNA is TGTGCCACCAGTGAGGAATTTGGGACAGGGGACGATGGCTACACCTTC. Its translation is CATSEEFGTGDDGYTF.

This chain joins TRBV3-1 (or the pseudogene TRBV3-2) and TRBJ1-6; 8 positions agree with TRBD1. Per the germline V gene, CDR1 is LGHDT and CDR2 is YNNKEL (reference sequence). The CDR3 contains 15 residues. V dropped 4 bases and J dropped 6; count of bases not matched to a gene: 5. The CDR3 nucleotides are TGTGCCAGCAGCCCCAGGACAGGGCGTAATTCACCCCTCCACTTT. It translates to CASSPRTGRNSPLHF.

This chain links TRBV7-9 with TRBJ1-2; possibly TRBD1 for D (6 bases). This CDR3 comprises 12 residues. Germline V gene lookup returns CDR1 SEHNR and CDR2 FQNEAQ (reference sequence). V was pared by 1 base and J by 7 bases, with 7 bases between. The CDR3 nucleotides read TGTGCCAGCAGCTTAGAACAGGGTGGCTACACCTTC. Translation gives CASSLEQGGYTF.

J is TRBJ2-3 and V is TRBV5-4; D is possibly TRBD1 (6 bases). Trimming left V 4 bases short and J 3 bases short, with 9 bases between. The germline CDR1 and CDR2 sequences are SGHNT and YYREEE (reference sequence). This CDR3 region has 13 residues. The CDR3 DNA reads TGTGCCAGCAGCCAGGACAGAACAGATACGCAGTATTTT. Translation: CASSQDRTDTQYF.

V usage is TRBV24-1 and J usage is TRBJ2-1; 11 bases align to TRBD2. Trimming cost V 1 base and J 3 bases; bases outside gene matches: 4. Germline CDR1 KGHDR, CDR2 SFDVKD. The CDR3 runs to 17 residues. This CDR3 is CATSDLSSGGNYNEQFF. The DNA for the CDR3 is TGTGCCACCAGTGATTTATCTAGCGGGGGGAACTACAATGAGCAGTTCTTC.

The chain is built from TRBV28 and TRBJ2-3; D gene unclear. CDR3 size: 16 residues. Germline-derived CDR1 and CDR2 are MDHEN and SYDVKM. The V end was cut by 1 base, the J end by 4 bases, with 15 bases between. CDR3 DNA sequence: TGTGCCAGCAGTTTATACTCTGGAAGCCAGGCAGATACGCAGTATTTT. Its protein is CASSLYSGSQADTQYF.

The chain couples TRBV5-1 to TRBJ2-7, with D perhaps matching TRBD1 (6 bases). The germline V gene encodes CDR1 SGHRS and CDR2 YFSETQ. This CDR3 has 14 residues. V was pared by 4 bases and J by 2 bases, with 13 bases between. CDR3 in amino acids: CASSQLGHTYEQYF. For the CDR3, the DNA is TGCGCCAGCAGCCAATTGGGACATACCTACGAGCAGTACTTC.

J is TRBJ2-5 and V is TRBV5-1; TRBD1 matches at 8 bases. Losses at the gene ends were 6 bases for V and 1 base for J; bases not matched to a gene: 8. The CDR3 is made up of 15 amino acids. In germline, CDR1 is SGHRS, CDR2 YFSETQ. CDR3 nucleotide sequence: TGCGCCAGCACTCAGGGGGCAGGGCCCCAAGAGACCCAGTACTTC. Its translation: CASTQGAGPQETQYF.

The chain combines TRBV19 with TRBJ2-1, with TRBD2 matching 8 bases. Germline lookup yields CDR1 LNHDA and CDR2 SQIVND (reference sequence). Trimming removed 5 bases from V and 7 bases from J; junction bases left unmatched: 13. The CDR3 consists of 16 residues. CDR3 sequence (DNA): TGTGCCAGTAGTTCGCCGGGAAGCGGGAGTCGAAATGAGCAGTTCTTC. Its protein is CASSSPGSGSRNEQFF.

V usage is TRBV7-2 and J usage is TRBJ2-7, with 11 nucleotides matching TRBD2. Trimming took 2 bases from V and 5 from J; bases not matched to a gene: 8. This CDR3 contains 16 residues. The germline CDR1 and CDR2 sequences are SGHTA and FQGNSA. CDR3 in amino acids: CASSLSLAGGNNEQYF. The CDR3 DNA reads TGTGCCAGCAGCTTAAGCCTAGCGGGGGGCAATAACGAGCAGTACTTC.

The J gene is TRBJ2-1, the V gene TRBV2; D perhaps matches TRBD2 (7 bases). The CDR3 totals 16 residues. V lost 2 bases to trimming and J lost 9 bases, with 20 bases between them. Germline V gives CDR1 SNHLY, CDR2 FYNNEI. CDR3 in DNA: TGTGCCAGCAGTGAACGGGGGGCGCGTTCCCGTGGTGAGCAGTTCTTC. Protein: CASSERGARSRGEQFF. Complete variable domain (other parts from reference TRBV2 and TRBJ2-1): EPEVTQTPSHQVTQMGQEVILRCVPISNHLYFYWYRQILGQKVEFLVSFYNNEISEKSEIFDDQFSVERPDGSNFTLKIRSTKLEDSAMYFCASSERGARSRGEQFFGPGTRLTVL.

The chain has TRBV11-3 and TRBJ2-1; the D gene is possibly TRBD1 (6 bases). The V gene lost 5 bases and the J gene lost 5 bases, with 13 bases spanning the gap. This CDR3 is 14 amino acids long. Germline loops: CDR1 SGHNT, CDR2 YENEEA. The CDR3 DNA sequence: TGTGCCAGCAGCCTGAGGACAGCCAACAATGAGCAGTTCTTC. Its translation: CASSLRTANNEQFF. Combining the CDR3 with reference TRBV11-3 and TRBJ2-1 gives the whole variable domain EAGVVQSPRYKIIEKKQPVAFWCNPISGHNTLYWYLQNLGQGPELLIRYENEEAVDDSQLPKDRFSAERLKGVDSTLKIQPAELGDSAVYLCASSLRTANNEQFFGPGTRLTVL.

The rearrangement uses TRBV10-2 and TRBJ2-7; weak D call: TRBD1 (5 bases). The CDR3 loop spans 15 amino acids. Trimming shortened V by 2 bases and J by 4 bases, and 15 bases separated the two germline ends. Germline V CDR1 and CDR2: WSHSY, SAAADI. The CDR3 region is CASSEETASRYEQYF. As DNA, the CDR3 is TGCGCCAGCAGTGAGGAGACAGCGAGCAGGTACGAGCAGTACTTC.